The clone carrying this T cell receptor beta chain was counted between two and nine times. Its specificity is unknown. Unique molecular identifiers were incorporated into the prepared TCRbeta library. Via MiXCR, TCRdb re-called the PCR reads, giving one row per CDR3 protein. The profile shows 200,000 or so distinct CDR3 sequences, 6.3% of them singletons. The CDR3 has 16 amino acids. Trimming took off 0 bases at V and 5 bases at J, with 17 bases between the two ends. Germline CDR1 and CDR2: MNHEY and SVGEGT. This entry comes from a study of T-cell reconstitution after alpha-beta-depleted transplantation in children. Notes on the study in general: Several hundred expanded graft clones reportedly supplied alpha-beta T cells about two months after transplant. One year post-transplant, T-cell counts and diversity were largely derived from T cells produced anew.

The source is a girl less than two years old with combined immunodeficiency, due to receive a stem cell transplant. The rearrangement links TRBV6-2 or TRBV6-3 to TRBJ2-7; no definite D call. The sample was PBMCs, taken before TCRalphabeta/CD19-depleted stem cell transplant. As DNA, the CDR3 is TGTGCCAGCAGTTACTCGTTGAGACTCCTCCCTGACGAGCAGTACTTC. It specifies CASSYSLRLLPDEQYF.